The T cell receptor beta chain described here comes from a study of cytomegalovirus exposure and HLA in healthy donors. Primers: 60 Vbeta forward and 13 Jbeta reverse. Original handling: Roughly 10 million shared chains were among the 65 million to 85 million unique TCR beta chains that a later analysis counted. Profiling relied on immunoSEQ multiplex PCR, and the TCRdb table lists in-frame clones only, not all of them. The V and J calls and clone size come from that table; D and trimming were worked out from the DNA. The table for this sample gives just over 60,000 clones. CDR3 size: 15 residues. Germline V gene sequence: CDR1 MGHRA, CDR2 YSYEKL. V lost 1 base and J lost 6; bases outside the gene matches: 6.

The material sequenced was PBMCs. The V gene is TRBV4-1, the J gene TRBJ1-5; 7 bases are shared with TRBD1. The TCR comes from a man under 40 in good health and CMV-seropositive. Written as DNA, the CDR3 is TGCGCCAGCAGCCAAGCTGACAGGGTGGCTCAGCCCCAGCATTTT. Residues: CASSQADRVAQPQHF.